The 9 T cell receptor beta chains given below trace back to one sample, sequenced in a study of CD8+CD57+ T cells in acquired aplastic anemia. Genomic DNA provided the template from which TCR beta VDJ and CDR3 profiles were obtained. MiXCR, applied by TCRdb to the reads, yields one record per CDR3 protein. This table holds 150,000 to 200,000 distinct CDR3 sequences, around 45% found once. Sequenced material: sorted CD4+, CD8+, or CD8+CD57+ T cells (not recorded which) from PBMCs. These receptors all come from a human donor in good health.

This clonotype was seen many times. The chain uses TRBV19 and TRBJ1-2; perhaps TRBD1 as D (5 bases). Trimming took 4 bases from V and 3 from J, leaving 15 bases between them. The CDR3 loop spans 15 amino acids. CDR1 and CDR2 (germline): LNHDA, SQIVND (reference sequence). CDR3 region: CASSTLGANDYGYTF. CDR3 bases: TGTGCCAGTAGTACCCTCGGGGCTAACGACTATGGCTACACCTTC. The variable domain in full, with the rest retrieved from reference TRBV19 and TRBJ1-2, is DGGITQSPKYLFRKEGQNVTLSCEQNLNHDAMYWYRQDPGQGLRLIYYSQIVNDFQKGDIAEGYSVSREKKESFPLTVTSAQKNPTAFYLCASSTLGANDYGYTFGSGTRLTVV.

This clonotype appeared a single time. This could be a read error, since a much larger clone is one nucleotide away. This CDR3 is CAGSPRPLTGGRTQPQHF. CDR3 DNA sequence: TGTGCCGGCAGCCCCCGCCCCCTAACAGGGGGCAGGACTCAGCCCCAGCATTTT. V and J are TRBV4-2 and TRBJ1-5; the match to TRBD1 covers 9 bases. Germline assignment: CDR1 LGHNA and CDR2 YNFKEQ. The CDR3 is 18 residues long.

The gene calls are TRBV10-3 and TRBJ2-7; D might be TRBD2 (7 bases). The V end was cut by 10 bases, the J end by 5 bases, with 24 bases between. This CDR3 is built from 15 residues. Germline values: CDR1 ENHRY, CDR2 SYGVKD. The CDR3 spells CATAGVVGGLDEQYF. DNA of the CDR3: TGTGCCACCGCGGGAGTCGTGGGGGGGCTGGACGAGCAGTACTTC.

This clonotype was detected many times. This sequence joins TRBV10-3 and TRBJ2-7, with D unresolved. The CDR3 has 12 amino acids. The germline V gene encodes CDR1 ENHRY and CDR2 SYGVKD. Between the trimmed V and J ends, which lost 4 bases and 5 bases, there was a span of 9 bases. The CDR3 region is CAISASVHEQYF. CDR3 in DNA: TGTGCCATCAGTGCATCAGTCCACGAGCAGTACTTC.

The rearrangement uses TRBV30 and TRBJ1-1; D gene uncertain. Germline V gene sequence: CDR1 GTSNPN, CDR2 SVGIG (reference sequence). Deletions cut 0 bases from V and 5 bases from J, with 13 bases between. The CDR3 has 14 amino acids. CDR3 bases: TGTGCCTGGAGTGTGAAGGCAGGCGGAACTGAAGCTTTCTTT. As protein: CAWSVKAGGTEAFF. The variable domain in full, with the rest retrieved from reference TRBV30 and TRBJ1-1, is SQTIHQWPATLVQPVGSPLSLECTVEGTSNPNLYWYRQAAGRGLQLLFYSVGIGQISSEVPQNLSASRPQDRQFILSSKKLLLSDSGFYLCAWSVKAGGTEAFFGQGTRLTVV.

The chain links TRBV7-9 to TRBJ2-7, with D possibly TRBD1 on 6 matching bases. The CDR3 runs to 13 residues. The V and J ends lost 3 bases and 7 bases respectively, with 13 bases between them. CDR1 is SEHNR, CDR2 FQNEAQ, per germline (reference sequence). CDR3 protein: CASSFGGASEQYF. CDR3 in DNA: TGTGCCAGCAGCTTTGGGGGCGCGTCAGAGCAGTACTTC.

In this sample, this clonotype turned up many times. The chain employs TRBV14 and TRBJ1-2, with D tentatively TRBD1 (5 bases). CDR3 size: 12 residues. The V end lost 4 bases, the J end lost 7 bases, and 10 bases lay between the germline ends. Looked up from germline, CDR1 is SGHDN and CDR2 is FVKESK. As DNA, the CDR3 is TGTGCCAGCAGCCCGGGACTGACTGGCTACACCTTC. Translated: CASSPGLTGYTF.

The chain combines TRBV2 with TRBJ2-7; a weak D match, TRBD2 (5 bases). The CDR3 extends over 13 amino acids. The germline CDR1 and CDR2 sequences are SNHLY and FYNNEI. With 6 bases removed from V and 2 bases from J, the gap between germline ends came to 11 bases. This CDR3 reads CASRHGLTYEQYF. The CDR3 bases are TGTGCCAGCAGGCATGGACTGACCTACGAGCAGTACTTC. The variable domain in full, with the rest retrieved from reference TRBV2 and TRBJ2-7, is EPEVTQTPSHQVTQMGQEVILRCVPISNHLYFYWYRQILGQKVEFLVSFYNNEISEKSEIFDDQFSVERPDGSNFTLKIRSTKLEDSAMYFCASRHGLTYEQYFGPGTRLTVT.

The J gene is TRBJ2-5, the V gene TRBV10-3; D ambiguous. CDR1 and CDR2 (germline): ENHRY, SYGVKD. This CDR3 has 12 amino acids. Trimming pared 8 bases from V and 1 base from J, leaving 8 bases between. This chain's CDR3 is CAIGSVQETQYF. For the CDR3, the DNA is TGTGCCATCGGCTCAGTCCAAGAGACCCAGTACTTC.